Presented here are 11 T cell receptor beta chains from one specimen sequenced in a study of OX40 agonist ivuxolimab in advanced cancers. Assay: immunoSEQ multiplex PCR; the TCRdb copy retains only in-frame clones and omits some. The data contain 55,000 to 65,000 clones, approximately 86% of them singletons. This specimen was CD4+ or CD8+ T cells sorted from blood, taken in a trial of the OX40 agonist ivuxolimab. Receptors originate from an adult with an advanced solid tumor such as melanoma, head and neck, liver or kidney cancer.

The chain is built from TRBV2 and TRBJ1-4, with D possibly being TRBD1 (5 bases). Germline V gives CDR1 SNHLY, CDR2 FYNNEI. Trimming took 4 bases from V and 0 from J, leaving 12 bases between them. The CDR3 covers 16 residues. CDR3 in amino acids: CASSGLWGATNEKLFF. As DNA, the CDR3 is TGTGCCAGCAGTGGCCTGTGGGGGGCAACTAATGAAAAACTGTTTTTT.

This rearrangement joins TRBV20-1 to TRBJ2-5; TRBD1 might be the D (5 bases). This CDR3 is 11 amino acids long. CDR1 is DFQATT, CDR2 SNEGSKA, per germline (reference sequence). Trimming shortened V by 3 bases and J by 3 bases, and 5 bases separated the two germline ends. The CDR3 DNA reads TGCAGTGCTAGCAGGGAAGAGACCCAGTACTTC. Its protein product is CSASREETQYF.

This chain uses TRBV2 with TRBJ1-5, with a possible D match to TRBD1 (6 bases). The CDR3 is 15 amino acids. Per germline, CDR1 SNHLY and CDR2 FYNNEI. V was cut by 2 bases and J by 6 bases, with 14 bases left in between. In DNA form, the CDR3 reads TGTGCCAGCAGTGAAAGGGGGGGTATCGGTCAGCCCCAGCATTTT. It encodes CASSERGGIGQPQHF. The variable domain in full, completed from reference TRBV2 and TRBJ1-5, reads EPEVTQTPSHQVTQMGQEVILRCVPISNHLYFYWYRQILGQKVEFLVSFYNNEISEKSEIFDDQFSVERPDGSNFTLKIRSTKLEDSAMYFCASSERGGIGQPQHFGDGTRLSIL.

The chain uses TRBV4-3 and TRBJ2-2; 7 positions agree with TRBD2. This CDR3 is 15 amino acids long. Trimming took 1 base from V and 3 from J; bases not matched to a gene: 2. CDR1 LGHNA and CDR2 YSLEER come from the germline V gene. The CDR3, as DNA: TGCGCCAGCAGCCAAGGGACTAGTTACACCGGGGAGCTGTTTTTT. Protein: CASSQGTSYTGELFF.

The chain combines TRBV30 with TRBJ2-3; D is unclear. V shed 4 bases and J shed 7 bases, with 18 bases lying between them. The CDR3 covers 14 residues. CDR1 GTSNPN and CDR2 SVGIG come from the germline V gene (reference sequence). In DNA, the CDR3 is TGTGCCTGGACGTACGGGTCAAACATAAATACGCAGTATTTT. Protein: CAWTYGSNINTQYF.

This chain links TRBV29-1 with TRBJ2-5; 14 bases are shared with TRBD2. Germline CDR1 SQVTM, CDR2 ANQGSEA. V lost 7 bases to trimming and J lost 5 bases; unmatched junction nucleotides: 12. This CDR3 contains 16 residues. CDR3 in DNA: TGCAGCGCCCCGGGACTAGCGGGAGTAGGAGGGGAGACCCAGTACTTC. Amino acids: CSAPGLAGVGGETQYF.

The chain links TRBV5-1 to TRBJ1-5, with 12 bases identical to TRBD1. The CDR3 spans 15 residues. Germline V CDR1 and CDR2: SGHRS, YFSETQ. J was trimmed by 6 bases and V by 3 bases; bases with no gene match: 4. For the CDR3, the DNA is TGCGCCAGCAGCTCCGGGACAGGGGGCCTTCAGCCCCAGCATTTT. This gives the protein CASSSGTGGLQPQHF.

The gene calls are TRBV6-1 and TRBJ1-1, with no clear D. The V end lost 4 bases, the J end lost 2 bases, and 11 bases lay between the germline ends. CDR1 is MNHNS, CDR2 SASEGT, per germline. CDR3 size: 14 residues. This CDR3 reads CASSGRTGNTEAFF. The CDR3 DNA is TGTGCCAGCAGTGGCAGGACGGGTAACACTGAAGCTTTCTTT.

This rearrangement joins TRBV30 to TRBJ2-3, with D possibly being TRBD1 (5 bases). The CDR3 consists of 14 residues. Trimming took off 0 bases at V and 1 base at J, with 8 bases between the two ends. Germline CDR1 is GTSNPN and CDR2 is SVGIG (reference sequence). In DNA form, the CDR3 reads TGTGCCTGGAGTGTACAAGGGGGCACAGATACGCAGTATTTT. Translated, it gives CAWSVQGGTDTQYF.

This sequence joins TRBV19 and TRBJ2-7, with D unresolved. This CDR3 is 13 amino acids long. Germline V gives CDR1 LNHDA, CDR2 SQIVND (reference sequence). The germline V and J ends were trimmed by 4 bases and 3 bases, with 10 bases remaining between them. The CDR3, as DNA: TGTGCCAGTAGTAAATTGCAGAGCTACGAGCAGTACTTC. Encoded protein: CASSKLQSYEQYF. The full variable domain, with the rest looked up from reference TRBV19 and TRBJ2-7, is DGGITQSPKYLFRKEGQNVTLSCEQNLNHDAMYWYRQDPGQGLRLIYYSQIVNDFQKGDIAEGYSVSREKKESFPLTVTSAQKNPTAFYLCASSKLQSYEQYFGPGTRLTVT.

The chain uses TRBV28 and TRBJ1-1; no reliable D call. This CDR3 is 13 amino acids long. The V and J ends lost 8 bases and 5 bases respectively, with 15 bases between them. Germline CDR1 is MDHEN and CDR2 is SYDVKM. In nucleotides, the CDR3 is TGTGCCAGCCGCCGTACCCCGGGAACTGAAGCTTTCTTT. This sequence encodes CASRRTPGTEAFF.